Sequencing of this T cell receptor beta chain was carried out in a study of radiation and T cells in renal cell carcinoma. Time point specified: baseline pretreatment blood. Treatment specified: 15 Gy SBRT to primary tumor, nephrectomy 4 weeks later. The germline V gene has CDR1 ENHRY and CDR2 SYGVKD. There are 15 residues in the CDR3. V was trimmed by 3 bases and J by 1 base, leaving 9 bases between them. The protocol was immunoSEQ multiplex PCR, while the TCRdb copy is restricted to in-frame clones and leaves out a portion. The repertoire holds 90,000 to 95,000 clones, with approximately 83% as singletons.

This sequence joins TRBV10-3 and TRBJ2-2; D is tentatively TRBD1 or TRBD2 (5 bases each). This material consisted of blood, taken from a patient whose treatment included radiotherapy and nephrectomy. This clonotype originated in a man aged 55 to 70 with renal cell carcinoma. DNA of the CDR3: TGTGCCATCAGTGATCGGGGCTGGAACACCGGGGAGCTGTTTTTT. Amino acid sequence: CAISDRGWNTGELFF.